The 9 T cell receptor beta chains reported below all come from one sample, sequenced in a study of tissue T cells after allogeneic stem cell transplantation. Profiling relied on immunoSEQ multiplex PCR, and the TCRdb table lists in-frame clones only, not all of them. The sample yields about 40,000 clones, roughly 92% seen once. This material consisted of blood, taken before transplantation. The receptor set was obtained from a woman aged 35 to 75 who later had graft-versus-host disease after an allogeneic stem cell transplant.

This clone was counted a single time. J is TRBJ2-5 and V is TRBV7-8; D unclear. This CDR3 is built from 15 residues. The V gene's germline CDR1 is SGHVS and CDR2 FQNEAQ. Trimming removed 5 bases at V and 4 bases at J, with 17 bases between. In nucleotides, the CDR3 is TGTGCCAGCAGCCCCCTGTCTGCCAGTAGAGAGACCCAGTACTTC. Translating it yields CASSPLSASRETQYF.

This sequence joins TRBV7-8 and TRBJ2-1, with TRBD1 identical over 7 bases. The V gene end was trimmed by 1 base and the J gene end by 3 bases; junction bases not matched to a gene: 6. This CDR3 region has 16 residues. Looked up from germline, CDR1 is SGHVS and CDR2 is FQNEAQ. For the CDR3, the DNA is TGTGCCAGCAGCTTAGAGGGGGCAGGGGGCTACAATGAGCAGTTCTTC. Residues: CASSLEGAGGYNEQFF.

The chain carries TRBV29-1 and TRBJ1-1; 9 bases map to TRBD1. J lost 1 base, V lost 6 bases, and 3 bases had no gene match. Germline assignment: CDR1 SQVTM and CDR2 ANQGSEA. CDR3 length: 13 amino acids. The CDR3 reads CSVRTGANTEAFF. CDR3 in DNA: TGCAGCGTAAGGACAGGGGCGAACACTGAAGCTTTCTTT.

The genes are TRBV5-6 and TRBJ2-3; 7 positions agree with TRBD2. With V trimmed by 4 bases and J by 3 bases, 8 bases remained unmatched. Germline assignment: CDR1 SGHDT and CDR2 YYEEEE. CDR3 length equals 15 residues. In DNA, the CDR3 is TGTGCCAGCAGCCCTCCGGGGGGAGGGACAGATACGCAGTATTTT. Residues: CASSPPGGGTDTQYF.

The V gene is TRBV7-9, the J gene TRBJ2-5; D unclear. Per germline, CDR1 SEHNR and CDR2 FQNEAQ (reference sequence). This CDR3 comprises 14 residues. The germline V and J ends were trimmed by 5 bases and 4 bases, with 14 bases remaining between them. The CDR3 region is CASSPELGGETQYF. CDR3 DNA sequence: TGTGCCAGCAGCCCAGAGCTGGGTGGAGAGACCCAGTACTTC.

V usage is TRBV24-1 and J usage is TRBJ2-2; 7 bases align to TRBD1. Unmatched junction bases numbered 8, after V lost 4 bases and J lost 4 bases. Germline CDR1 reads KGHDR; CDR2 reads SFDVKD. The CDR3 runs to 16 residues. As DNA, the CDR3 is TGTGCCACCAGTGACCACAGGGGCGAGGCCACCGGGGAGCTGTTTTTT. Residues: CATSDHRGEATGELFF.

The chain combines TRBV27 with TRBJ1-5, with D uncertain. V was clipped by 3 bases and J by 2 bases, with 5 bases between them. The CDR3 extends over 13 amino acids. Germline values: CDR1 MNHEY, CDR2 SMNVEV (reference sequence). The CDR3 DNA reads as TGTGCCAGCAGTTTTTCAGGCAATCAGCCCCAGCATTTT. Amino acid sequence: CASSFSGNQPQHF.

The chain combines TRBV20-1 with TRBJ2-3; D is possibly TRBD2 (6 bases). The length of the CDR3 is 13 residues. V lost 3 bases, J lost 4 bases, and 11 bases lay in between. Germline-derived CDR1 and CDR2 are DFQATT and SNEGSKA (reference sequence). CDR3 in DNA: TGCAGTGCTAGTTGGGGGGAGTCAGATACGCAGTATTTT. This translates into CSASWGESDTQYF.

The rearrangement joins TRBV7-6 to TRBJ2-1; D could derive from TRBD1 or TRBD2 (6 bases each). Trimming removed 5 bases at V and 8 bases at J, with 28 bases between. CDR3 length: 18 amino acids. In germline, CDR1 is SGHVS, CDR2 FNYEAQ. The CDR3 spells CASSQTPGGRGGLYEQFF. The CDR3 DNA is TGTGCCAGCAGCCAAACCCCCGGGGGCAGGGGCGGTTTATATGAGCAGTTCTTC. The full variable domain, its missing parts supplied by reference TRBV7-6 and TRBJ2-1, is GAGVSQSPRYKVTKRGQDVALRCDPISGHVSLYWYRQALGQGPEFLTYFNYEAQQDKSGLPNDRFSAERPEGSISTLTIQRTEQRDSAMYRCASSQTPGGRGGLYEQFFGPGTRLTVL.